The clone carrying this T cell receptor beta chain was counted ten times or more. Its target is unknown. Time point defined: pre-sensitization, week 0. Documented treatment: therapeutic diphenylcyclopropenone sensitization with weekly scalp DPC. The starting material, unfractionated whole blood, was used for total RNA extraction. The data were obtained in a study of human T cells and chemical hapten exposure. Across the whole study: Enrolled patients were predominantly female and had alopecia areata, totalis or universalis. General study points: While controls formed fewer of them, expanded TCRs formed significantly more large CDR3 similarity clusters.

The study used a library that attached unique molecular identifiers to individual cDNA molecules. Using its own MiXCR run on the RACE reads, TCRdb lists one record per CDR3 protein. The profile shows 35,000 to 45,000 distinct CDR3 sequences, around 12% of them singletons. Per the germline V gene, CDR1 is SQVTM and CDR2 is ANQGSEA. With 5 bases removed from V and 1 base from J, the gap between germline ends came to 8 bases. There are 12 residues in the CDR3. The sequence was collected from a woman aged 30 to 39 with alopecia areata. Some clones in this sample may be carry-over from other donors' samples. This specimen was whole blood, taken in connection with sensitization to the hapten diphenylcyclopropenone (DPC). The chain has TRBV29-1 and TRBJ2-5; perhaps TRBD1 as D (5 bases). The CDR3 spells CSVTGVQETQYF. The CDR3, as DNA: TGCAGCGTTACAGGTGTCCAAGAGACCCAGTACTTC.